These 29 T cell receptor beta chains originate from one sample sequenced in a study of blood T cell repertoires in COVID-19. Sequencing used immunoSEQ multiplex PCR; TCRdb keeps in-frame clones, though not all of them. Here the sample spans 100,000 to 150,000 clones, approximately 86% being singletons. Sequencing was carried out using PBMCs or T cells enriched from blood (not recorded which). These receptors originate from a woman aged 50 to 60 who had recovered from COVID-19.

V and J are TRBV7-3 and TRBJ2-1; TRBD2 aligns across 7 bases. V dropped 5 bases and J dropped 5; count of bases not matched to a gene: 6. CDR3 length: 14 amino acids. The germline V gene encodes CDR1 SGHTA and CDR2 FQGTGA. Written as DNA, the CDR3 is TGTGCCAGCAGCGCAACTAGCGAGCACAATGAGCAGTTCTTC. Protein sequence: CASSATSEHNEQFF.

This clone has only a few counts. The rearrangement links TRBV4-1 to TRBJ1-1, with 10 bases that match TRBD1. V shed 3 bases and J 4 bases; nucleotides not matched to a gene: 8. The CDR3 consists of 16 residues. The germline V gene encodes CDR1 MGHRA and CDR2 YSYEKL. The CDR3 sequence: CASSQGQGISVTEAFF. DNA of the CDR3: TGCGCCAGCAGCCAGGGACAGGGGATTTCGGTCACTGAAGCTTTCTTT.

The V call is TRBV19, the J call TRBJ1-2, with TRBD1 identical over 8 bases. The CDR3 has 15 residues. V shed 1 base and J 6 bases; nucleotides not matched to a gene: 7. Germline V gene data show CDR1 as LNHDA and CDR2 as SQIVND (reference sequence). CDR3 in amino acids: CASSIVGRGRDGYTF. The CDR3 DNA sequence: TGTGCCAGTAGTATAGTAGGCAGGGGGCGAGATGGCTACACCTTC.

CDR3 region: CASSLEAGGTYEQYF. Written as DNA, the CDR3 is TGTGCCAGCAGCTTAGAGGCAGGTGGAACCTACGAGCAGTACTTC. The rearrangement links TRBV11-2 to TRBJ2-7, with unresolved D. Looked up from germline, CDR1 is SGHAT and CDR2 is FQNNGV. The CDR3 has 15 residues. V was clipped by 0 bases and J by 2 bases, with 11 bases between them.

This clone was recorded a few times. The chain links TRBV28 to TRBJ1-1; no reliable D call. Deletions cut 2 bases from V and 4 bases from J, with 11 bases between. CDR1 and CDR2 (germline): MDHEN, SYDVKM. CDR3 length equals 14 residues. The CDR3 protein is CASSLAREGTEAFF. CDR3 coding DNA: TGTGCCAGCAGTTTAGCGCGGGAAGGCACTGAAGCTTTCTTT.

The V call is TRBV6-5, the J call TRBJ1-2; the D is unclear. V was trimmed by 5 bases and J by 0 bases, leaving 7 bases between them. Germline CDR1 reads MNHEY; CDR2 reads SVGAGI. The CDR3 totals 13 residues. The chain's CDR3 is CASSLSANYGYTF. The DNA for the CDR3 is TGTGCCAGCAGTCTTTCGGCTAACTATGGCTACACCTTC.

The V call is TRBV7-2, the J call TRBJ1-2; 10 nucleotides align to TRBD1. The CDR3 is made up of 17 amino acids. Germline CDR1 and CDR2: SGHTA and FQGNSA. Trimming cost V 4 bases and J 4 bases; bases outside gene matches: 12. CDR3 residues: CASSSLTGTGVAYGYTF. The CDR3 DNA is TGTGCCAGCAGCTCTCTAACGGGGACAGGGGTGGCCTATGGCTACACCTTC.

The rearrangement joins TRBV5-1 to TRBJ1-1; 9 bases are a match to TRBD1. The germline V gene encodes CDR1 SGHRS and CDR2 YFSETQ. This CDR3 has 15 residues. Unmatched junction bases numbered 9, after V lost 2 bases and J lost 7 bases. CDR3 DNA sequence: TGCGCCAGCAGCTTTGAAGGGACAGGGTATGTTGAAGCTTTCTTT. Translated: CASSFEGTGYVEAFF.

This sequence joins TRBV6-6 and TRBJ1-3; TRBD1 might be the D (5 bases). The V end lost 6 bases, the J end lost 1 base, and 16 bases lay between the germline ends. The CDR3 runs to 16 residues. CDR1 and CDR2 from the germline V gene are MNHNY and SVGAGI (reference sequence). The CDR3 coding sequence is TGTGCCAGCAGCTACCCAGGGTTAGCATCTGGAAACACCATATATTTT. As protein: CASSYPGLASGNTIYF.

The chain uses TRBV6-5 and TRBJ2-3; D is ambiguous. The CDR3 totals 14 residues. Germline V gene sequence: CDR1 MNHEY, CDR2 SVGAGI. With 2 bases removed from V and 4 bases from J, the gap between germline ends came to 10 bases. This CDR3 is CASSYPNGPDTQYF. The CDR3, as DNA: TGTGCCAGCAGTTACCCCAATGGGCCAGATACGCAGTATTTT.

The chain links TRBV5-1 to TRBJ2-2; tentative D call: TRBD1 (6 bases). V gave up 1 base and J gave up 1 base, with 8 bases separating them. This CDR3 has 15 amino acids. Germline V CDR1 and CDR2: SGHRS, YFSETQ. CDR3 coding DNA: TGCGCCAGCAGCTTGAGGGGACAGAACACCGGGGAGCTGTTTTTT. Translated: CASSLRGQNTGELFF.

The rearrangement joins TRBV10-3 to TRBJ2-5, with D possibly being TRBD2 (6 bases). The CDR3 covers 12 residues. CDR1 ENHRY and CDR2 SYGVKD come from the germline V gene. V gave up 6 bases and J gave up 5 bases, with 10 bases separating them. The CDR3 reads CAIRDYGETQYF. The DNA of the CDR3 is TGTGCCATCAGGGACTATGGGGAGACCCAGTACTTC.

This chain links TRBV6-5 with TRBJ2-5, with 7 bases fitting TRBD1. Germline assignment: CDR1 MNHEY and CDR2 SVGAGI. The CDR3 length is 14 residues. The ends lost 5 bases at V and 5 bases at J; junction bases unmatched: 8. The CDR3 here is CASSTYRGGETQYF. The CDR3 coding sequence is TGTGCCAGCAGTACCTACAGGGGCGGCGAGACCCAGTACTTC.

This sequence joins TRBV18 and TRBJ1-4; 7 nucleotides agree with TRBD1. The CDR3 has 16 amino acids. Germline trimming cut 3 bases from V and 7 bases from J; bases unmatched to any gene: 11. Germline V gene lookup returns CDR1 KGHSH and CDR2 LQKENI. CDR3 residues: CASSPPGGDRGEKLFF. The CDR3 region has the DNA TGTGCCAGCTCACCGCCAGGGGGAGATCGTGGTGAAAAACTGTTTTTT. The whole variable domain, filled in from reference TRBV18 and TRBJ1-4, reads NAGVMQNPRHLVRRRGQEARLRCSPMKGHSHVYWYRQLPEEGLKFMVYLQKENIIDESGMPKERFSAEFPKEGPSILRIQQVVRGDSAAYFCASSPPGGDRGEKLFFGSGTQLSVL.

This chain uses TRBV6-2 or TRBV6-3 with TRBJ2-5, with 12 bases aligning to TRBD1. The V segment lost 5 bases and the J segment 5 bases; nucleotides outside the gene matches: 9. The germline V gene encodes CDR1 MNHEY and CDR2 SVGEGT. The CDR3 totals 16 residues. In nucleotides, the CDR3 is TGTGCCAGCAGTCCCCTGGGACAGGGGGCAGGCGAGACCCAGTACTTC. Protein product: CASSPLGQGAGETQYF.

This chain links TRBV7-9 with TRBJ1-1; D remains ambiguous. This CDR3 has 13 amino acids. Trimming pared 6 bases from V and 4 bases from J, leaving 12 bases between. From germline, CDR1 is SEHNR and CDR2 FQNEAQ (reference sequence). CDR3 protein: CASRVQEGTEAFF. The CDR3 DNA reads TGTGCCAGCAGGGTTCAGGAAGGCACTGAAGCTTTCTTT. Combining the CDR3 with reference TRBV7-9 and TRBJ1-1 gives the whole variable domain DTGVSQNPRHKITKRGQNVTFRCDPISEHNRLYWYRQTLGQGPEFLTYFQNEAQLEKSRLLSDRFSAERPKGSFSTLEIQRTEQGDSAMYLCASRVQEGTEAFFGQGTRLTVV.

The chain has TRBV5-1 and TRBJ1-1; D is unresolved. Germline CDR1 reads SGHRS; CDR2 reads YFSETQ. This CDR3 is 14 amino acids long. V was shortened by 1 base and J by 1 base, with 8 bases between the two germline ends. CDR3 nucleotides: TGCGCCAGCAGCTTGCTACAGCAGAACACTGAAGCTTTCTTT. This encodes CASSLLQQNTEAFF.

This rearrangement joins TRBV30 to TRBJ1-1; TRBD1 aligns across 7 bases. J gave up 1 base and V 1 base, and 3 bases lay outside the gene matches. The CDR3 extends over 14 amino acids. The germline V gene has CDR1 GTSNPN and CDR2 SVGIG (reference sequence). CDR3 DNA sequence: TGTGCCTGGAGTGCGGGACAGAAGAACACTGAAGCTTTCTTT. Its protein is CAWSAGQKNTEAFF.

The chain's CDR3 is CSVGAREGTGELFF. CDR3 in DNA: TGCAGCGTTGGGGCCAGGGAGGGAACCGGGGAGCTGTTTTTT. J is TRBJ2-2 and V is TRBV29-1; 7 positions match TRBD2. The CDR3 runs 14 residues. Germline V lookup: CDR1 SQVTM, CDR2 ANQGSEA. The V gene end was trimmed by 4 bases and the J gene end by 5 bases; junction bases not matched to a gene: 7.

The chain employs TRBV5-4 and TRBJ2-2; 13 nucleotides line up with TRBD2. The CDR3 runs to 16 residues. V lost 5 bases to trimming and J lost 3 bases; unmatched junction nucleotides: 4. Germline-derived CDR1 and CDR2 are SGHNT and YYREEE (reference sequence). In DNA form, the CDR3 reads TGTGCCAGCAGGTCGACTAGCGGGGGGTACACCGGGGAGCTGTTTTTT. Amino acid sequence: CASRSTSGGYTGELFF. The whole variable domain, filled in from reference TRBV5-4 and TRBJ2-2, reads ETGVTQSPTHLIKTRGQQVTLRCSSQSGHNTVSWYQQALGQGPQFIFQYYREEENGRGNFPPRFSGLQFPNYSSELNVNALELDDSALYLCASRSTSGGYTGELFFGEGSRLTVL.

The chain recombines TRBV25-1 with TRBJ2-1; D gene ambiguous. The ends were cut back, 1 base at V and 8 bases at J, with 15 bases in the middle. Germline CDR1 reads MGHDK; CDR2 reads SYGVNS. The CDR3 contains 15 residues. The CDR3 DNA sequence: TGTGCCAGCAGTGAATCGGTGGCAGGTATTGATGAGCAGTTCTTC. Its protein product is CASSESVAGIDEQFF.

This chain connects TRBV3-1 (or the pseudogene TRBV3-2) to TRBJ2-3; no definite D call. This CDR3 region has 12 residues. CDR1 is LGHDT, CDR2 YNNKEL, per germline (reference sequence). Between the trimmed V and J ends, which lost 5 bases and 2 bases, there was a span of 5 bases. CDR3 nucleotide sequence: TGTGCCAGCAGCACACACACAGATACGCAGTATTTT. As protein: CASSTHTDTQYF.

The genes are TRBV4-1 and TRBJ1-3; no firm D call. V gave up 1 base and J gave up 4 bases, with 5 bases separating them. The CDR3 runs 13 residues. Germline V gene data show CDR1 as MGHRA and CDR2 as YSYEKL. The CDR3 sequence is CASSQGPGNTIYF. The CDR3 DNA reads TGCGCCAGCAGCCAAGGGCCCGGAAACACCATATATTTT.

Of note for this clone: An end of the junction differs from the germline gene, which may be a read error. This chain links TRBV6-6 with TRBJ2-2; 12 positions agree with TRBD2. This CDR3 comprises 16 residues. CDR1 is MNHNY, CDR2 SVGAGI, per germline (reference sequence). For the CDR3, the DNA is TGTGCCAGCACTTACCGTCTAGCGGGGGGGCCCGGGGAGCTGTTTTTT. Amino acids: CASTYRLAGGPGELFF.

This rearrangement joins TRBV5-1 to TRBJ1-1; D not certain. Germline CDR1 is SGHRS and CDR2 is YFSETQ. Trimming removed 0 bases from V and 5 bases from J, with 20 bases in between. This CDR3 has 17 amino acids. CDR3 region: CASSLDPVGEGETEAFF. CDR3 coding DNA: TGCGCCAGCAGCTTGGACCCCGTCGGCGAGGGCGAGACTGAAGCTTTCTTT.

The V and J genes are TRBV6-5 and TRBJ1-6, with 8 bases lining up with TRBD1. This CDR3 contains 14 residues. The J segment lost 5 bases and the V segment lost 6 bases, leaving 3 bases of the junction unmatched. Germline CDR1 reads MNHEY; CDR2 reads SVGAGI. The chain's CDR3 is CASRPGQDNSPLHF. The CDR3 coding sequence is TGTGCCAGCAGACCGGGACAGGATAATTCACCCCTCCACTTT.

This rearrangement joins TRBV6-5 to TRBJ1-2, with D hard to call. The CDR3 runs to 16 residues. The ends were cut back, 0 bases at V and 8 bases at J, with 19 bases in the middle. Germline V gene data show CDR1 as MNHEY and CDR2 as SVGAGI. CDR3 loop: CASSYSAALEVSGYTF. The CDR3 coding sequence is TGTGCCAGCAGTTACTCGGCGGCCCTCGAGGTCTCCGGCTACACCTTC.

CDR3 sequence (DNA): TGTGCCAGTAGTATCGGAGGAACCTACAATGAGCAGTTCTTC. It encodes CASSIGGTYNEQFF. The chain joins TRBV19 to TRBJ2-1; maybe TRBD2 (5 bases). Trimming left V 3 bases short and J 2 bases short, with 8 bases between. The CDR3 runs to 14 residues. Germline V lookup: CDR1 LNHDA, CDR2 SQIVND (reference sequence).

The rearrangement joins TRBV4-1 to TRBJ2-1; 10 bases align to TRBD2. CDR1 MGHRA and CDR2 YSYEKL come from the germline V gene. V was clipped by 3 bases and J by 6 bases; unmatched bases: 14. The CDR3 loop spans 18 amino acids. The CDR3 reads CASSHQVVAGGFTNEQFF. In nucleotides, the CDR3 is TGCGCCAGCAGCCACCAGGTGGTAGCGGGAGGATTCACCAATGAGCAGTTCTTC.